This TCR beta chain stems from a study of T-cell memory formation after mild COVID-19. TCRdb reprocessed the 5' RACE reads via MiXCR and lists one record per CDR3 protein. Here the sample spans about 470,000 distinct CDR3 sequences, roughly 25% being singletons. This receptor was identified in an adult woman who had mild COVID-19 (a few samples of this study predate the infection). Cell type and time point are not known. The sample taken for sequencing was PBMCs or a T cell subset sorted from them (not recorded which).

The CDR3 loop reads CASSLAGRAVGETQYF. The CDR3 bases are TGCGCCAGCAGCTTGGCCGGGAGGGCCGTCGGAGAGACCCAGTACTTC. The chain links TRBV5-1 to TRBJ2-5; 8 bases match TRBD2. The V gene's germline CDR1 is SGHRS and CDR2 YFSETQ. The CDR3 runs 16 residues. J was trimmed by 4 bases and V by 0 bases; bases with no gene match: 8.